Listed below are T cell receptor beta chains from one sample, sequenced in a study of technical replicates of blood from several donors. The table came from immunoSEQ multiplex PCR; TCRdb's copy has only in-frame clones and leaves some out. The data show tens of thousands of clones, 92% seen once. Sequencing was done on a sample of T cells isolated from PBMCs. These receptors were taken from a human donor in good health. CDR3s include the opening cysteine and the closing phenylalanine or tryptophan. The order of the fields is V gene, clone size, J gene, D gene, CDR3 DNA, CDR3 protein. D genes are given only for firm matches. Clone size is shown for a subset of rows, as once, few, many or a class of expanded clone.

V gene: TRBV11-2; clone size: .; J gene: TRBJ2-7; D gene: TRBD1; CDR3 DNA: TGTGCCAGCAGCCCGGTTCGGACAGGGGCCTACGAGCAGTACTTC; CDR3 protein: CASSPVRTGAYEQYF
V gene: TRBV2; clone size: .; J gene: TRBJ1-1; D gene: TRBD1; CDR3 DNA: TGTGCCAGCAGCGAGGGGGCAGTCACTGAAGCTTTCTTT; CDR3 protein: CASSEGAVTEAFF
V gene: TRBV15; clone size: .; J gene: TRBJ2-5; D gene: .; CDR3 DNA: TGTGCCACCAGCAGAGGGCGGTCAAGGAAGACCCAGTACTTC; CDR3 protein: CATSRGRSRKTQYF
V gene: TRBV27; clone size: .; J gene: TRBJ2-1; D gene: TRBD2; CDR3 DNA: TGTGCCAGCAGTTTGTTAGGACTAGCGGGAGGGCCAAATGAGCAGTTCTTC; CDR3 protein: CASSLLGLAGGPNEQFF
V gene: TRBV7-9; clone size: .; J gene: TRBJ2-7; D gene: TRBD1; CDR3 DNA: TGTGCCAGCAGCCCACGGACAGGTTTAACCTACGAGCAGTACTTC; CDR3 protein: CASSPRTGLTYEQYF
V gene: TRBV15; clone size: .; J gene: TRBJ2-3; D gene: TRBD2; CDR3 DNA: TGTGCCACCAGCAGACTACACCCGGGAGGAGATACGCAGTATTTT; CDR3 protein: CATSRLHPGGDTQYF
V gene: TRBV21-1; clone size: .; J gene: TRBJ2-2; D gene: .; CDR3 DNA: TGTGCCAGCAGTCTAATGCTAGCGGGAGGGCCTTTCTGCACCGGGGAGCTGTTTTTT; CDR3 protein: CASSLMLAGGPFCTGELFF
V gene: TRBV18; clone size: .; J gene: TRBJ2-5; D gene: .; CDR3 DNA: TGTGCCAGCTCACCTTATACGACAGGAGAAGAGACCCAGTACTTC; CDR3 protein: CASSPYTTGEETQYF
V gene: TRBV4-1; clone size: .; J gene: TRBJ1-2; D gene: .; CDR3 DNA: TGCGCCAGCAGCCAAGACTACTCAGGCGGCTACACCTTC; CDR3 protein: CASSQDYSGGYTF
V gene: TRBV18; clone size: .; J gene: TRBJ2-7; D gene: .; CDR3 DNA: TGTGCCAGCTCACCACCGCCAGCGGGCACCTACGAGCAGTACTTC; CDR3 protein: CASSPPPAGTYEQYF
V gene: TRBV29-1; clone size: .; J gene: TRBJ2-7; D gene: TRBD2; CDR3 DNA: TGCAGCGTTGGGACTAGCGGGAGCTACGAGCAGTACTTC; CDR3 protein: CSVGTSGSYEQYF
V gene: TRBV5-1; clone size: .; J gene: TRBJ2-1; D gene: TRBD2; CDR3 DNA: TGCGCCAGCAGCTTGGTTGGTAGCGGGAAATCCTACAATGAGCAGTTCTTC; CDR3 protein: CASSLVGSGKSYNEQFF
V gene: TRBV13; clone size: once; J gene: TRBJ1-1; D gene: TRBD1; CDR3 DNA: TGTGCCAGCAGCTATAACAGGGGACTGGACACTGAAGCTTTCTTT; CDR3 protein: CASSYNRGLDTEAFF